The 20 T cell receptor beta chains reported below all come from one sample, sequenced in a study of T cells in Graves' hyperthyroidism and ophthalmopathy. RNA transcripts served as the template for amplifying TCR beta CDR3 regions. HTBI primers were used for first-round RT-PCR of the TCR CDR3. TCRdb redid the calling of the multiplex PCR reads with MiXCR, one entry per CDR3 protein. The sample contains over 500,000 distinct CDR3 sequences, 17% of which appear only once. The sequencing sample was made of blood. These receptor sequences come from a woman under 30 with Graves' ophthalmopathy.

This clonotype was picked up a small number of times. The chain is built from TRBV5-1 and TRBJ2-7, with TRBD1 matching over 8 bases. In germline, CDR1 is SGHRS, CDR2 YFSETQ. The CDR3 is made up of 14 amino acids. V was clipped by 0 bases and J by 5 bases; unmatched bases: 4. Written as DNA, the CDR3 is TGCGCCAGCAGCTTGGGGACAGGGATCAACGAGCAGTACTTC. Encoded protein: CASSLGTGINEQYF.

In its sample, this clonotype was seen a few times. This rearrangement joins TRBV7-9 to TRBJ2-7, with D tentatively TRBD1 (5 bases). Trimming removed 3 bases at V and 6 bases at J, with 15 bases between. Germline CDR1 SEHNR, CDR2 FQNEAQ (reference sequence). The CDR3 spans 14 residues. As DNA, the CDR3 is TGTGCCAGCAGCTTCTGGACAAAGGATAGCGAGCAGTACTTC. It specifies CASSFWTKDSEQYF. The variable domain in full, with the rest retrieved from reference TRBV7-9 and TRBJ2-7, is DTGVSQNPRHKITKRGQNVTFRCDPISEHNRLYWYRQTLGQGPEFLTYFQNEAQLEKSRLLSDRFSAERPKGSFSTLEIQRTEQGDSAMYLCASSFWTKDSEQYFGPGTRLTVT.

The gene calls are TRBV27 and TRBJ1-2; TRBD1 aligns across 9 bases. The CDR3 has 15 amino acids. V was clipped by 4 bases and J by 8 bases; unmatched bases: 11. Germline values: CDR1 MNHEY, CDR2 SMNVEV (reference sequence). CDR3 DNA: TGTGCCAGCAGTTCGTCGGACAGGGGTGATTCGGGCTACACCTTC. This sequence encodes CASSSSDRGDSGYTF.

This clonotype appeared many times. V is TRBV7-9 and J is TRBJ2-1, with TRBD2 matching over 14 bases. The CDR3 sequence is 16 residues long. After removal of 4 bases from V and 7 bases from J, the junction contained 6 bases not matched to a gene. CDR1 is SEHNR and CDR2 is FQNEAQ in the germline V gene (reference sequence). The CDR3 spells CASSSLGLAGVNEQFF. The CDR3 DNA sequence: TGTGCCAGCAGCTCGCTGGGACTAGCGGGAGTTAATGAGCAGTTCTTC.

The J gene is TRBJ2-3, the V gene TRBV13, with 8 bases identical to TRBD2. Germline loops: CDR1 PRHDT, CDR2 FYEKMQ (reference sequence). The CDR3 has 16 amino acids. The ends lost 5 bases at V and 5 bases at J; junction bases unmatched: 12. For the CDR3, the DNA is TGTGCCAGCAGCCGGTGCGGGGGGAAGGGCCGAGATACGCAGTATTTT. Translation: CASSRCGGKGRDTQYF.

Only a few counts were recorded for this clonotype. The V call is TRBV14, the J call TRBJ1-1, with D unclear. CDR3 length: 13 residues. Between the trimmed V and J ends, which lost 1 base and 5 bases, there was a span of 8 bases. The germline gives CDR1 SGHDN, CDR2 FVKESK. The CDR3: CASSQGRWTEAFF. CDR3 sequence (DNA): TGTGCCAGCAGCCAAGGCAGGTGGACTGAAGCTTTCTTT.

This clonotype has only a few counts. The chain combines TRBV27 with TRBJ2-1, with 11 bases identical to TRBD2. The CDR3 has 13 amino acids. In germline, CDR1 is MNHEY, CDR2 SMNVEV (reference sequence). The V gene end was trimmed by 3 bases and the J gene end by 15 bases; junction bases not matched to a gene: 7. In nucleotides, the CDR3 is TGTGCCAGCAGTTTGGGACTAGCGGCCACTCGGTTCTTC. As protein: CASSLGLAATRFF.

This clonotype has at least ten counts. This rearrangement joins TRBV20-1 to TRBJ2-7, with 7 bases identical to TRBD1. V trimming: 4 bases; J trimming: 3 bases; junction bases outside the gene matches: 3. The CDR3 has 12 residues. Germline assignment: CDR1 DFQATT and CDR2 SNEGSKA (reference sequence). In DNA form, the CDR3 reads TGCAGTGCTACGACAGGGTACTACGAGCAGTACTTC. This gives the protein CSATTGYYEQYF.

The rearrangement links TRBV3-1 to TRBJ2-1, with 13 nucleotides matching TRBD2. Germline values: CDR1 LGHDT, CDR2 YNNKEL (reference sequence). The CDR3 is 15 residues long. Trimming removed 3 bases from V and 7 bases from J; junction bases left unmatched: 3. DNA for the CDR3: TGTGCCAGCAGCCATAGGGGACTAGCGGGGAATGAGCAGTTCTTC. It translates to CASSHRGLAGNEQFF.

There are many counts of this clonotype. This chain links TRBV9 with TRBJ1-2, with 7 bases aligning to TRBD1. Germline assignment: CDR1 SGDLS and CDR2 YYNGEE. Unmatched junction bases numbered 0, after V lost 0 bases and J lost 4 bases. This CDR3 has 13 residues. CDR3 in amino acids: CASSVGDSYGYTF. CDR3 coding DNA: TGTGCCAGCAGCGTAGGGGACAGCTATGGCTACACCTTC.

The CDR3 protein is CASSFLGTGDTDTQYF. CDR3 DNA: TGTGCCAGCAGCTTCCTCGGGACAGGGGACACAGATACGCAGTATTTT. The genes are TRBV5-6 and TRBJ2-3; 10 positions agree with TRBD1. Germline assignment: CDR1 SGHDT and CDR2 YYEEEE. CDR3 size: 16 residues. With V trimmed by 2 bases and J by 2 bases, 5 bases remained unmatched.

This clonotype was found many times. The rearrangement joins TRBV30 to TRBJ1-5; D is uncertain. CDR1 GTSNPN and CDR2 SVGIG come from the germline V gene (reference sequence). The CDR3 runs to 13 residues. V was cut by 0 bases and J by 6 bases, with 9 bases left in between. The CDR3 sequence: CAWSVQAGQPQHF. CDR3 DNA: TGTGCCTGGAGTGTGCAGGCGGGTCAGCCCCAGCATTTT.

The chain has TRBV2 and TRBJ1-1, with 11 bases matching TRBD1. Germline assignment: CDR1 SNHLY and CDR2 FYNNEI. V shed 2 bases and J 7 bases; nucleotides not matched to a gene: 3. The CDR3 extends over 14 amino acids. CDR3 sequence (DNA): TGTGCCAGCAGTGAAATAGGGACAGGGGGTGAAGCTTTCTTT. Amino acids: CASSEIGTGGEAFF.

Ten or more counts support this clonotype. The chain uses TRBV6-1 and TRBJ2-7, with a tentative D call TRBD2 (6 bases). Trimming pared 7 bases from V and 2 bases from J, leaving 15 bases between. The V gene's germline CDR1 is MNHNS and CDR2 SASEGT. This CDR3 has 14 amino acids. CDR3 region: CASMGGGEAYEQYF. The CDR3 nucleotides read TGTGCCAGCATGGGAGGTGGCGAAGCCTACGAGCAGTACTTC.

CDR3 residues: CASSLSGTVTDTQYF. CDR3 sequence (DNA): TGTGCCAGCAGCTTATCAGGGACGGTTACAGATACGCAGTATTTT. The rearrangement uses TRBV7-2 and TRBJ2-3; possibly TRBD1 or TRBD2 for D (5 bases each). The V gene lost 2 bases and the J gene lost 3 bases, with 12 bases spanning the gap. CDR3 size: 15 residues. Germline V gives CDR1 SGHTA, CDR2 FQGNSA.

The chain is built from TRBV28 and TRBJ2-1; 14 positions match TRBD2. From germline, CDR1 is MDHEN and CDR2 SYDVKM. The CDR3 is 16 residues long. The J segment lost 6 bases and the V segment lost 5 bases, leaving 6 bases of the junction unmatched. The CDR3 here is CASSPLGLAGGNEQFF. The DNA of the CDR3 is TGTGCCAGCAGTCCCTTAGGACTAGCGGGAGGCAATGAGCAGTTCTTC. Variable domain in full (rest from reference TRBV28 and TRBJ2-1): DVKVTQSSRYLVKRTGEKVFLECVQDMDHENMFWYRQDPGLGLRLIYFSYDVKMKEKGDIPEGYSVSREKKERFSLILESASTNQTSMYLCASSPLGLAGGNEQFFGPGTRLTVL.

A single count supports this clonotype. The chain uses TRBV28 and TRBJ1-1; 7 nucleotides align to TRBD1. The CDR3 covers 20 residues. After removal of 2 bases from V and 11 bases from J, the junction contained 29 bases not matched to a gene. Germline CDR1 is MDHEN and CDR2 is SYDVKM. DNA of the CDR3: TGTGCCAGCAGTTTAAATTTTGTCAGCCGGGACAGCGTCGTGATCATCGGGGCTTTCTTT. Translated: CASSLNFVSRDSVVIIGAFF.

This clonotype was seen repeatedly, ten times or more. The V and J genes are TRBV5-8 and TRBJ1-1; 9 positions match TRBD1. V lost 1 base to trimming and J lost 5 bases; unmatched junction nucleotides: 9. This CDR3 has 16 amino acids. Looked up from germline, CDR1 is SGHTS and CDR2 is YDEGEE. The CDR3 protein is CASSLPPGTGLTEAFF. CDR3 coding DNA: TGTGCCAGCAGCTTGCCTCCGGGGACAGGGCTTACTGAAGCTTTCTTT.

The chain employs TRBV19 and TRBJ1-5; D not resolved. This CDR3 contains 14 residues. CDR1 LNHDA and CDR2 SQIVND come from the germline V gene (reference sequence). V gave up 3 bases and J gave up 3 bases, with 9 bases separating them. CDR3 residues: CASSMPGYNQPQHF. For the CDR3, the DNA is TGTGCCAGTAGTATGCCCGGTTACAATCAGCCCCAGCATTTT.

This clonotype was seen at least ten times. The V call is TRBV7-3, the J call TRBJ2-3, with a weak D call TRBD1 (6 bases). Trimming removed 5 bases at V and 5 bases at J, with 20 bases between. Germline loops: CDR1 SGHTA, CDR2 FQGTGA. CDR3 length: 16 amino acids. CDR3 nucleotide sequence: TGTGCCAGCAGCCGCACTCGAACAGGGTTAGAAGATACGCAGTATTTT. Translated: CASSRTRTGLEDTQYF.